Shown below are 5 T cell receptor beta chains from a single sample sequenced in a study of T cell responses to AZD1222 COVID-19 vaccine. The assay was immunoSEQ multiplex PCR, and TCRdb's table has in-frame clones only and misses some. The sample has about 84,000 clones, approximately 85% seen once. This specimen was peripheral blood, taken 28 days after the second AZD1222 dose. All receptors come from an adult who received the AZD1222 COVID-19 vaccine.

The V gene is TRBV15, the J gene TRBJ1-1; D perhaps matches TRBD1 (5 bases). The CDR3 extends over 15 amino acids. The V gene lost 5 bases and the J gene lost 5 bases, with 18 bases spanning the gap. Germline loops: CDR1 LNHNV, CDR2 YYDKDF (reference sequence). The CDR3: CATSGGDSFDTEAFF. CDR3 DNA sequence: TGTGCCACCAGCGGAGGAGACAGTTTCGATACTGAAGCTTTCTTT. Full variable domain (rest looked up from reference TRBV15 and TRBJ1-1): DAMVIQNPRYQVTQFGKPVTLSCSQTLNHNVMYWYQQKSSQAPKLLFHYYDKDFNNEADTPDNFQSRRPNTSFCFLDIRSPGLGDTAMYLCATSGGDSFDTEAFFGQGTRLTVV.

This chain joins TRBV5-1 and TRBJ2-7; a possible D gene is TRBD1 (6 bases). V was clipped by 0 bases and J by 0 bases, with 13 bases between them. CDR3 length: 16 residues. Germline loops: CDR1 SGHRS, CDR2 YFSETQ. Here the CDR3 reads CASSLATGDPSYEQYF. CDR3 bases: TGCGCCAGCAGCTTGGCGACAGGTGATCCCTCCTACGAGCAGTACTTC.

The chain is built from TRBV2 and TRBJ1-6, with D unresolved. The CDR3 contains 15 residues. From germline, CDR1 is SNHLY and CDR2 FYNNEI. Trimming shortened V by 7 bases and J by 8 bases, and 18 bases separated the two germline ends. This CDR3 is CASKAGGTAYSPLHF. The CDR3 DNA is TGTGCCAGCAAGGCAGGCGGAACGGCCTATTCACCCCTCCACTTT. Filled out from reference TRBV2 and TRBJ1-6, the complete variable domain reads EPEVTQTPSHQVTQMGQEVILRCVPISNHLYFYWYRQILGQKVEFLVSFYNNEISEKSEIFDDQFSVERPDGSNFTLKIRSTKLEDSAMYFCASKAGGTAYSPLHFGNGTRLTVT.

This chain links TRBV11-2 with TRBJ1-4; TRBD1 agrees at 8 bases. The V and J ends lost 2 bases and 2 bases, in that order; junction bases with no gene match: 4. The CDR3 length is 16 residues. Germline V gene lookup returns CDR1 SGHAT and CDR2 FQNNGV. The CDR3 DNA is TGTGCCAGCAGCTTACTCCGGGACAGGACTAATGAAAAACTGTTTTTT. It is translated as CASSLLRDRTNEKLFF.

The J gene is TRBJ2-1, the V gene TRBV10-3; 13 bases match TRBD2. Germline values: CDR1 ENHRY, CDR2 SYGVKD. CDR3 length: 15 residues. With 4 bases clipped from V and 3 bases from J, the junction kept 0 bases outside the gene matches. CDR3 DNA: TGTGCCATCAGTGGGACTAGCGGGAGCTACAATGAGCAGTTCTTC. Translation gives CAISGTSGSYNEQFF.